Listed here is a single T cell receptor beta chain. The data stem from a study of technical replicates of blood from several donors. The V gene lost 7 bases and the J gene lost 3 bases, with 19 bases spanning the gap. Germline assignment: CDR1 SQVTM and CDR2 ANQGSEA. The CDR3 has 15 amino acids. Data came from immunoSEQ multiplex PCR; TCRdb stores just in-frame clones and leaves some out. The sample has under 65,000 clones; approximately 95% are singletons. The sample was T cells isolated from PBMCs. The receptor's source is a human donor in good health. J is TRBJ2-1 and V is TRBV29-1, with D uncertain. DNA of the CDR3: TGCAGCGCCCTCAAGCTTCCAATTATCTACAATGAGCAGTTCTTC. Protein product: CSALKLPIIYNEQFF.